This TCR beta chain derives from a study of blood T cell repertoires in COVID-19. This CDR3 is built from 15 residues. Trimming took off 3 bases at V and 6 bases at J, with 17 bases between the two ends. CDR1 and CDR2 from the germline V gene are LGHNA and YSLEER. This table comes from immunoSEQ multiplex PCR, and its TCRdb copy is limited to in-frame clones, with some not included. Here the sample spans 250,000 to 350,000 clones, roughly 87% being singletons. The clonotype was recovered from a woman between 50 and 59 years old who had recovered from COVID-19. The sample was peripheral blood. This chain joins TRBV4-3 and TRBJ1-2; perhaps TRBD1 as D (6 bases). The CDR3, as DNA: TGCGCCAGCAGCCACGACAACAGGGATACGAATGGCTACACCTTC. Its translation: CASSHDNRDTNGYTF.